The source of this T cell receptor (beta chain) is a study of T cells in Graves' hyperthyroidism and ophthalmopathy (dated by TCRdb to between 2019 and 2020). Context from the whole study: To identify distinguishing TCR V-J signatures, a discovery cohort of 100 patients was used, comprising some 43 with Graves' ophthalmopathy and 57 with stable Graves' hyperthyroidism. The approximately 98 discovery patients were randomly divided into training and test sets at a 7:3 ratio. Once sampling was done, hyperthyroidism patients were given methimazole at a starting dose of 30 mg daily, whereas ophthalmopathy patients were given high-dose intravenous methylprednisolone. Prospective prediction of ophthalmopathy was tested in an independent validation cohort consisting of roughly 20 hyperthyroidism patients and some 16 patients who later progressed to ophthalmopathy. The study also compared thyroid tissue and blood T-cell repertoires from more than five Graves' hyperthyroidism patients. The paper describes TCR Vbeta CDR3 sequencing of 120 to 150 peripheral blood samples, made up of 43 ophthalmopathy patients, some 80 hyperthyroidism patients and some 17 progressor patients.

For this clonotype: What this receptor recognizes is not known. Base qualities are not provided; no much larger clone lies one nucleotide away.

TCR beta CDR3 regions were amplified from RNA transcripts. The first round of RT-PCR for the TCR CDR3 was performed with the HTBI primer set and the Qiagen OneStep RT-PCR kit. Libraries were constructed in a second round of multiplex PCR, after which size selection and purification were carried out. Paired-end sequencing of the libraries was performed with 100 bp reads on an Illumina HiSeq2000. Per the original workflow: SOAPnuke was used to process the raw data, removing reads that contained adapters or uncalled bases, had a mean Phred below 15, or lacked an exact match to the constant primer or identifier. COPE v1.2.5 was used to merge high-quality paired reads, and clonotypes were defined as unique nucleotide sequences. Clonotypes were aligned to IMGT TRBV, TRBD and TRBJ reference segments using MiTCR v1.1. Analysis was restricted to V-J combinations with a frequency above 0.0001, which covered 99.2% of repertoires. The TCS score was defined as F50 (clonal expansion) divided by E x V (chaos), with BLOSUM62-based TCRdist calculated between CDR3 peptides within each V-J. Welch's t-statistics and random forest reduced 500 to 650 V-J features to fewer than 15, which were used in a naive Bayes classifier (R e1071). TCRdb trimmed public reads at Q25 via fastp, called clones via MiXCR and kept in-frame beta chains. Each CDR3 protein gets just one entry, which takes the most common genes and DNA from the rows behind it. TCRdb's processing, not the authors', yielded these V and J calls. This sample holds hundreds of thousands of distinct CDR3 sequences; around 45% were observed only once. 6.5% to 9% of the sample rests with the top ten.

Graves' hyperthyroidism was defined as stable when no progression to ophthalmopathy occurred over 18 months of follow-up. Hyperthyroidism patients were newly diagnosed, with disease duration under 2 months, and aged 18 to 65 years. Exclusion was applied to patients with uncontrolled infections, other autoimmune diseases, pregnancy or lactation. Diagnoses were established on the basis of clinical symptoms, serum thyroxine and TRAb, thyroid ultrasound, and orbital computed tomography. Trizol reagent was used to extract total RNA, and RNA quality was then checked on an Agilent 2100 Bioanalyzer. The germline V gene encodes CDR1 SEHNR and CDR2 FQNEAQ (reference sequence). V lost 4 bases and J lost 1 base; the stretch between them is 16 bases long. There are 16 amino acids in the CDR3, from cysteine to phenylalanine inclusive. Only the CDR3 portion is preserved as DNA: 48 bases, with reading frame beginning at the first base.

General conclusions and limits of the study: In validation, progression to ophthalmopathy was predicted by the model with nearly 71% sensitivity and around 75% specificity, a median of around 5.9 months before onset. No statistical method was used to set the sample size in advance, and investigators knew the group allocation. Most expanded thyroid clonotypes (frequency above 0.001) were also found in blood, which suggests that blood repertoires may mirror thyroid immune responses. Ophthalmopathy was separated from stable hyperthyroidism by a 13 V-J signature model, with 85% to 90% sensitivity and just over 81% specificity obtained in cross-validation and 80%/75% obtained in testing.

Input material: peripheral blood or thyroid tissue (not recorded which). The receptor chain draws on TRBV7-9 and TRBJ1-1, and possibly TRBD1, on 5 matching bases. The receptor was isolated from a woman younger than 30 with Graves' hyperthyroidism. Donor details come from another sample of the same person, matched by shared clones. CDR3 loop: CASSYSGRDRNTEAFF. The nucleotide sequence is TGTGCCAGCAGCTATAGCGGGAGGGACCGGAACACTGAAGCTTTCTTT. Reference TRBV7-9 and TRBJ1-1 genes cover what lies past the CDR3, so the full variable domain is DTGVSQNPRHKITKRGQNVTFRCDPISEHNRLYWYRQTLGQGPEFLTYFQNEAQLEKSRLLSDRFSAERPKGSFSTLEIQRTEQGDSAMYLCASSYSGRDRNTEAFFGQGTRLTVV.